The entry below describes one T cell receptor beta chain. Some clones are missing from TCRdb's copy, which holds only in-frame ones; the method was immunoSEQ multiplex PCR. The sample consists of 200,000 or so clones, about four fifths of them appearing once. The CDR3 contains 13 residues. V lost 3 bases, J lost 7 bases, and 15 bases lay in between. CDR1 and CDR2 from the germline V gene are GTSNPN and SVGIG (reference sequence). Everyone who took part was roughly 18 to 89 years old, and they came from 24 US areas. The record originates from a study of blood T cell repertoires in COVID-19. Study in general: Sources were T cells, B-cell-depleted T cells, or PBMCs; the material itself was cDNA or gDNA.

The TCR sequence derives from a man aged 35-49 years who had recovered from COVID-19. The rearrangement links TRBV30 to TRBJ1-1; a possible D gene is TRBD1 (5 bases). What was sequenced was PBMCs or T cells enriched from blood (not recorded which). The CDR3, as DNA: TGTGCCTGGAGAAGGCAGGGAAAGGGTGAAGCTTTCTTT. It encodes CAWRRQGKGEAFF.